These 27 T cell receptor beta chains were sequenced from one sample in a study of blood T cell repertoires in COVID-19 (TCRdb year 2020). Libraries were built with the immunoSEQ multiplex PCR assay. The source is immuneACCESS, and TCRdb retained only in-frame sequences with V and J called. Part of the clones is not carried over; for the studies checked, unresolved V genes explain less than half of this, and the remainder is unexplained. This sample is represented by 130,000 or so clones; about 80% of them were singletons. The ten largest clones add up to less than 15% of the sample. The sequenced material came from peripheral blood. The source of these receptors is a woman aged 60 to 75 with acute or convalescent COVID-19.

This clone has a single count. The CDR3 region has the DNA TGTGCCAGCAGTTTACTAGTCCGTGCTGAAGCTTTCTTT. Amino acid sequence: CASSLLVRAEAFF. The chain recombines TRBV28 with TRBJ1-1; D uncertain. The V end was cut by 2 bases, the J end by 6 bases, with 10 bases between. Germline-derived CDR1 and CDR2 are MDHEN and SYDVKM. The CDR3 totals 13 residues.

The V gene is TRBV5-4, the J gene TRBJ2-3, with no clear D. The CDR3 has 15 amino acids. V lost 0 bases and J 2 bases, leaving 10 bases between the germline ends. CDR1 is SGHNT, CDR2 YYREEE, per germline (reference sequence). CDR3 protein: CASSLGEPTTDTQYF. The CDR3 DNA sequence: TGTGCCAGCAGCTTGGGAGAGCCTACCACAGATACGCAGTATTTT.

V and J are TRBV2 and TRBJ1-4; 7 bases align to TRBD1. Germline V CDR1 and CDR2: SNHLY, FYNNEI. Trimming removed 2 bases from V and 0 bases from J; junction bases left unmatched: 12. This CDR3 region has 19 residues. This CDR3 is CASSERFLGGGATNEKLFF. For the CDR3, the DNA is TGTGCCAGCAGTGAAAGGTTCCTAGGGGGCGGCGCAACTAATGAAAAACTGTTTTTT.

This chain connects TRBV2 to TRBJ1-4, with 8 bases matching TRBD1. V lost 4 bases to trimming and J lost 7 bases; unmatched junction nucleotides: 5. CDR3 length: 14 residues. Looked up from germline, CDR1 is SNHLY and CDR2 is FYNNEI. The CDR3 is CASSAQGAVEKLFF. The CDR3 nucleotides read TGTGCCAGCAGTGCCCAGGGGGCGGTTGAAAAACTGTTTTTT.

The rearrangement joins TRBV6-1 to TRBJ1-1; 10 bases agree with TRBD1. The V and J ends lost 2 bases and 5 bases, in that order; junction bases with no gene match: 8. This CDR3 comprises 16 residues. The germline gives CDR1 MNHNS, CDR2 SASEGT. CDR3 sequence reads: CASSELRTGGPTEAFF. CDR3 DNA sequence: TGTGCCAGCAGTGAACTCAGGACAGGGGGACCAACTGAAGCTTTCTTT.

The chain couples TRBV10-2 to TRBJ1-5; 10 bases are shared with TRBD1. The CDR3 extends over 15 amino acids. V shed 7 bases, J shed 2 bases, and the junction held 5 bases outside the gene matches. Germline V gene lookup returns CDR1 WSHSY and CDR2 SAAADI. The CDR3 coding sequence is TGCGCCAGCAAAGATGGACAGGGGGGCAATCAGCCCCAGCATTTT. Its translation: CASKDGQGGNQPQHF.

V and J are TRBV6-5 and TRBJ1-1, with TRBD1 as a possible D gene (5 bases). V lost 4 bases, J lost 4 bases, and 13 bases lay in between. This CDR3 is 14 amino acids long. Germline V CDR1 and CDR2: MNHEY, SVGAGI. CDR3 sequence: CASSSAWGGTEAFF. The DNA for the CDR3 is TGTGCCAGCAGTTCCGCCTGGGGGGGCACTGAAGCTTTCTTT.

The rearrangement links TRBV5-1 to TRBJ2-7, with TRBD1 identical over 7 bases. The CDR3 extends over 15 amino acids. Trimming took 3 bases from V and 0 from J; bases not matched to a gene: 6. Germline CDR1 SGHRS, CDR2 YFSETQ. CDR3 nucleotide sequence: TGCGCCAGCAGCTCGCCAACAGGGGACTCCTACGAGCAGTACTTC. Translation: CASSSPTGDSYEQYF.

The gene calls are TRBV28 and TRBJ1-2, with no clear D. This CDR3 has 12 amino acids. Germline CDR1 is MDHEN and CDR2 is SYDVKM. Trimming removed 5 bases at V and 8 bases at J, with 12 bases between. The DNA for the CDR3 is TGTGCCAGCAGTCCGACACCGGTAGGCTACACCTTC. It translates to CASSPTPVGYTF.

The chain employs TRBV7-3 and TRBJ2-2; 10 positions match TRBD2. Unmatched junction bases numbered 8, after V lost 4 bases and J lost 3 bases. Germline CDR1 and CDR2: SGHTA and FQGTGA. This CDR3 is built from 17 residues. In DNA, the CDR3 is TGTGCCAGCAGCTCTGGGAAAGCGGGGGGGTACACCGGGGAGCTGTTTTTT. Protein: CASSSGKAGGYTGELFF.

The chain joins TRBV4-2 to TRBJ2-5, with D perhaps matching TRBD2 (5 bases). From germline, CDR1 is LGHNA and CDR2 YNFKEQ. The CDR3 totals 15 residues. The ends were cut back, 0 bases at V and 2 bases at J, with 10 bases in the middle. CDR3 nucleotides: TGTGCCAGCAGCCAAGATCTCGGAGGACAAGAGACCCAGTACTTC. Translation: CASSQDLGGQETQYF.

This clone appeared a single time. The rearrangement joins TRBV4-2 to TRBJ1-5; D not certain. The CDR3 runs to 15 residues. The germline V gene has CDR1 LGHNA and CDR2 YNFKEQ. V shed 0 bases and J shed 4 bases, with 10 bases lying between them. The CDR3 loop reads CASSQDPGLNQPQHF. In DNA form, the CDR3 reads TGTGCCAGCAGCCAAGATCCAGGACTTAATCAGCCCCAGCATTTT.

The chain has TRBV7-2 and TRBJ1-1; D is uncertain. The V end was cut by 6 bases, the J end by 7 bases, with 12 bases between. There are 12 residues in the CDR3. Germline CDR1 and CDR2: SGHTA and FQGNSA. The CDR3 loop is CASRTLMGEAFF. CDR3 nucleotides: TGTGCCAGCAGGACACTGATGGGTGAAGCTTTCTTT.

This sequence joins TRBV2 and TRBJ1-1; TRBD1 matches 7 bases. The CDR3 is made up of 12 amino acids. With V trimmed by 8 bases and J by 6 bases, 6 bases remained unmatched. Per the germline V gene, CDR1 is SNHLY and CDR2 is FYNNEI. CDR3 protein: CASATTGAEAFF. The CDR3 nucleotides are TGTGCCAGCGCGACAACAGGGGCTGAAGCTTTCTTT.

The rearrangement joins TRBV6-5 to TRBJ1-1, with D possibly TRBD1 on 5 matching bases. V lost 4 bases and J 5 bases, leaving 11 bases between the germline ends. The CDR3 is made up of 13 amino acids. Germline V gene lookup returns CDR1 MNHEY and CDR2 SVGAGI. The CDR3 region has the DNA TGTGCCAGCAGTTGGGGGAGGGAGACTGAAGCTTTCTTT. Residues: CASSWGRETEAFF.

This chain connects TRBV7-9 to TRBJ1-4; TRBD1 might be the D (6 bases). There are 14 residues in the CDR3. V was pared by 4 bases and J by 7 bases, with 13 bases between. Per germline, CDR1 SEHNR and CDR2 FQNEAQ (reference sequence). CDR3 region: CASSYDRSGEKLFF. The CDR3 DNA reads TGTGCCAGCAGCTATGACAGGTCGGGTGAAAAACTGTTTTTT.

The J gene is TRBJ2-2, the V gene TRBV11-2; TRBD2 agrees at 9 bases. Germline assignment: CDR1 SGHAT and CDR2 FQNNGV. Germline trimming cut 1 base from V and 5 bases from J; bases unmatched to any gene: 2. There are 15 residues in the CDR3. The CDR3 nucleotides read TGTGCCAGCAGCTTAGGCGGGGGGGTTACCGGGGAGCTGTTTTTT. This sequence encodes CASSLGGGVTGELFF.

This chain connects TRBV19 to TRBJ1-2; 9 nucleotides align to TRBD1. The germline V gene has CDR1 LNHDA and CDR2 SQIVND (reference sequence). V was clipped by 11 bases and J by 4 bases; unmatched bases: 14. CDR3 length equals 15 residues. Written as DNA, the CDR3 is TGTGCCTGTTCAGACAGGGGGAAAGGGGTCTATGGCTACACCTTC. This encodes CACSDRGKGVYGYTF. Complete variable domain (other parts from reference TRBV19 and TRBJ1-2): DGGITQSPKYLFRKEGQNVTLSCEQNLNHDAMYWYRQDPGQGLRLIYYSQIVNDFQKGDIAEGYSVSREKKESFPLTVTSAQKNPTAFYLCACSDRGKGVYGYTFGSGTRLTVV.

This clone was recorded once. The CDR3 DNA sequence: TGTGCCAGCAGTGAAGACGGGGGAATAGAGACCCAGTACTTC. Encoded protein: CASSEDGGIETQYF. V usage is TRBV6-1 and J usage is TRBJ2-5; perhaps TRBD2 as D (6 bases). From germline, CDR1 is MNHNS and CDR2 SASEGT. V was pared by 1 base and J by 4 bases, with 10 bases between. This CDR3 is built from 14 residues.

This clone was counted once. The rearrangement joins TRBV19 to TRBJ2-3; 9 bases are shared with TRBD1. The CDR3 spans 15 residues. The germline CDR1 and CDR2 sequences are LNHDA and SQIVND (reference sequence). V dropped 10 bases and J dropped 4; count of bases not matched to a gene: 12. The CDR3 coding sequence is TGTGCCACCCAACAGGGGGCGATTTTTTCAGATACGCAGTATTTT. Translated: CATQQGAIFSDTQYF.

CDR3 in amino acids: CASSPQGLGSAFF. The CDR3 DNA reads TGTGCCAGCAGCCCACAGGGCCTGGGGTCGGCTTTCTTT. The chain employs TRBV3-1 (or the pseudogene TRBV3-2) and TRBJ1-1; possibly TRBD1 for D (6 bases). V lost 4 bases, J lost 11 bases, and 17 bases lay in between. Germline V gives CDR1 LGHDT, CDR2 YNNKEL (reference sequence). The CDR3 is 13 amino acids.

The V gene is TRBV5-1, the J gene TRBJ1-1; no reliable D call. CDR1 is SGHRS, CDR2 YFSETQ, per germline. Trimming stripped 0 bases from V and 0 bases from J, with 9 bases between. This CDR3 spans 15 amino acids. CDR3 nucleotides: TGCGCCAGCAGCTTGGAGCGTACACTGAACACTGAAGCTTTCTTT. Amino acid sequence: CASSLERTLNTEAFF.

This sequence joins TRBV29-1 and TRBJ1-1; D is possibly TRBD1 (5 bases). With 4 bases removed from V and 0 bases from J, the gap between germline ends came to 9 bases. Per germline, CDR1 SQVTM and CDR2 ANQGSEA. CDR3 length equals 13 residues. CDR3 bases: TGCAGCGTTGTCGACAGTATGAACACTGAAGCTTTCTTT. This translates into CSVVDSMNTEAFF.

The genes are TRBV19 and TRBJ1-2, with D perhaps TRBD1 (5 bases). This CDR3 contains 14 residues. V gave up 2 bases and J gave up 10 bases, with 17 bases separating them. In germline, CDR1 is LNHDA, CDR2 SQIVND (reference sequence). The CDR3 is CASSIRGEGSDYTF. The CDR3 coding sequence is TGTGCCAGTAGTATAAGAGGGGAGGGGTCTGACTACACCTTC.

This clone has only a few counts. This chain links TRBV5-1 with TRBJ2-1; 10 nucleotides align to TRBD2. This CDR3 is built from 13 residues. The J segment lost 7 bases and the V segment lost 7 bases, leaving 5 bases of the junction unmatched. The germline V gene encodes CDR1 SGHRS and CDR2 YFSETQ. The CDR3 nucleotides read TGCGCCAGCCAGACTAGCGGGCAGAATGAGCAGTTCTTC. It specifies CASQTSGQNEQFF.

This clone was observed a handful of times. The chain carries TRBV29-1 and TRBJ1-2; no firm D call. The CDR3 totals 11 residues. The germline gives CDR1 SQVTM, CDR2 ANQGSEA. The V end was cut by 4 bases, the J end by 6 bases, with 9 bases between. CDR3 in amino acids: CSVAGTNGYTF. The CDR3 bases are TGCAGCGTTGCGGGAACAAATGGCTACACCTTC.

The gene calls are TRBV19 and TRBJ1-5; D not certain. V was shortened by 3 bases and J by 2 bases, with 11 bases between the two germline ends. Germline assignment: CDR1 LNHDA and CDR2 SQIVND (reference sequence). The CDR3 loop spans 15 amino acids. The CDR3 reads CASSILLLGNQPQHF. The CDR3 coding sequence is TGTGCCAGTAGTATTCTTTTACTGGGCAATCAGCCCCAGCATTTT.